This TCR beta chain was documented in a study of cytomegalovirus exposure and HLA in healthy donors. The wider study: Assignment to the Caucasian-associated ancestry cluster applied to 81% of the roughly 410 genotyped donors. General observations from the study: Sequencing artifact likely explains a cluster of highly shared sequence variants.

This clone appeared a single time. Its antigen is as yet unknown. In the PCR, 60 Vbeta and 13 Jbeta primers were used. This table comes from immunoSEQ multiplex PCR, and its TCRdb copy is limited to in-frame clones, with some not included. The sample carries 85,000 to 90,000 clones, around 80% recorded once. The receptor was isolated from a man between 25 and 39 years old in good health and CMV-seronegative. Material: PBMCs.

CDR3 DNA: TGTGCCACCAGCAGAGGAGGACAGGGGGCGACTGAAGCTTTCTTT. It translates to CATSRGGQGATEAFF. The gene calls are TRBV15 and TRBJ1-1; 11 bases align to TRBD1. The germline gives CDR1 LNHNV, CDR2 YYDKDF (reference sequence). The CDR3 spans 15 residues. J gave up 5 bases and V 1 base, and 3 bases lay outside the gene matches.